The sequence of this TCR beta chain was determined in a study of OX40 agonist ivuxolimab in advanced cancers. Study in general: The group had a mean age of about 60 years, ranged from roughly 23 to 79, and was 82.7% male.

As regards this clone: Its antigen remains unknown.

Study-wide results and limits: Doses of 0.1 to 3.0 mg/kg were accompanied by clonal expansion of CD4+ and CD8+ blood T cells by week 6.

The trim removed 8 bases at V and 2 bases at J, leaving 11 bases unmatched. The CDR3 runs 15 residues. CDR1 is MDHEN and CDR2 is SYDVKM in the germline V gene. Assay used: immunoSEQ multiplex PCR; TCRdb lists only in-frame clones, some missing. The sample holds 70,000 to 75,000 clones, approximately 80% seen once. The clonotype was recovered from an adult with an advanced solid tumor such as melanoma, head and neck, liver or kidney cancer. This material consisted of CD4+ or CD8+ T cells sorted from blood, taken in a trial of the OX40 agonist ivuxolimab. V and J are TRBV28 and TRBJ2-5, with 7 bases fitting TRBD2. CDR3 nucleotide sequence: TGTGCCAGCTCTACCGGGGGGAGATGGCAAGAGACCCAGTACTTC. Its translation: CASSTGGRWQETQYF. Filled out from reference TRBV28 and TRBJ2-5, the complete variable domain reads DVKVTQSSRYLVKRTGEKVFLECVQDMDHENMFWYRQDPGLGLRLIYFSYDVKMKEKGDIPEGYSVSREKKERFSLILESASTNQTSMYLCASSTGGRWQETQYFGPGTRLLVL.